The clone carrying this T cell receptor (beta chain) was detected many times. The antigen remains unidentified. Germline CDR1 WSHSY, CDR2 SAAADI. V was pared by 5 bases and J by 4 bases, with 12 bases between. The CDR3 loop spans 15 amino acids. The data are from a study of CD8 T cells in ankylosing spondylitis. Broader study findings: There was a TCR beta motif, made of eight highly homologous variants, that appeared characteristic of ankylosing spondylitis blood. Earlier work had already found some motif variants in reactive arthritis synovial fluid and blood. The study looked at matched synovial fluid samples from ankylosing spondylitis patients. Disease-linked clones were reported to be significantly enriched there.

By quantitative 5'-RACE with molecular barcodes, the TCR beta libraries were made. Via MiXCR, TCRdb re-called the 5' RACE reads, giving one row per CDR3 protein. The table includes around 540,000 distinct CDR3 sequences, roughly 13% detected once. Sequencing was done on a sample of blood, either unsorted or a sorted T cell fraction (not recorded which). This chain connects TRBV10-2 to TRBJ2-6; perhaps TRBD2 as D (6 bases). The receptor comes from a male donor with ankylosing spondylitis. CDR3 nucleotide sequence: TGCGCCAGCAGTCCTTCCCTAGCGGGGGCCAACGTCCTGACTTTC. Translation gives CASSPSLAGANVLTF.